These 3 T cell receptor beta chains were sequenced from one sample in a study of cytomegalovirus exposure and HLA in healthy donors. The PCR was carried out with 60 Vbeta primers and 13 Jbeta primers. Clones were read by immunoSEQ multiplex PCR, and TCRdb kept only the in-frame ones, dropping some. The sample has 150,000 to 200,000 clones, about 70% seen once. The specimen sequenced was PBMCs. The receptors here all came from a man aged 25 to 40 in good health and CMV-seropositive.

The genes are TRBV28 and TRBJ2-7; 11 bases are shared with TRBD1. The CDR3 sequence is 16 residues long. J was trimmed by 3 bases and V by 1 base; bases with no gene match: 5. CDR1 is MDHEN and CDR2 is SYDVKM in the germline V gene. CDR3 bases: TGTGCCAGCAGTTTATATTCCGGGACAGGGGGCTACGAGCAGTACTTC. As protein: CASSLYSGTGGYEQYF.

CDR3 loop: CASWLPAGTGRSYTF. CDR3 bases: TGTGCCAGCTGGCTGCCTGCCGGGACAGGAAGAAGCTACACCTTC. The chain joins TRBV6-1 to TRBJ1-2; 8 bases line up with TRBD1. The germline V gene has CDR1 MNHNS and CDR2 SASEGT. The length of the CDR3 is 15 residues. V was pared by 8 bases and J by 9 bases, with 17 bases of the junction left unmatched.

Points on this clone: The germline gene is not matched at one end of the junction; a read error may be the cause. This rearrangement joins TRBV11-3 to TRBJ1-1; no clear D. Germline assignment: CDR1 SGHNT and CDR2 YENEEA. The CDR3 loop spans 14 amino acids. The CDR3: CASSLALPEGPKLF. CDR3 nucleotides: TGTGCCAGCAGCTTAGCTCTACCCGAGGGCCCCAAACTCTTT.